The clone carrying this T cell receptor (beta chain) has just one count. This sample stems from a study of blood T cell repertoires in COVID-19. About the research overall: Italy, Spain and the United States were the sources of the convalescent and acute COVID-19 samples. PBMCs, B-cell-depleted T cells, or T cells provided the cDNA or gDNA that made up the material.

The CDR3 runs to 14 residues. V was cut by 5 bases and J by 8 bases, with 18 bases left in between. CDR1 is SEHNR and CDR2 is FQNEAQ in the germline V gene (reference sequence). Under the authors' procedure: Estimated nucleated cell counts came from reference gene primer amplification. TCRdb keeps only in-frame clones here, not all; method: immunoSEQ multiplex PCR. Clonal size and the V and J genes are those of that table, whereas D and trimming came from the DNA. This table has a few hundred thousand clones, around four fifths appearing once. The rearrangement joins TRBV7-9 to TRBJ1-2; maybe TRBD1 (5 bases). This clonotype was obtained from a man in his sixties with acute or convalescent COVID-19. The sample comprised peripheral blood. CDR3 amino acids: CASSITDTPGGYTF. For the CDR3, the DNA is TGTGCCAGCAGCATCACGGACACCCCCGGGGGCTACACCTTC.